The 14 T cell receptor beta chains below were found in one sample sequenced in a study of beta chain features in type 1 diabetes. Expressed TCRB transcripts were sequenced, since all the RNA that had been isolated was reverse transcribed. Sequenced by immunoSEQ multiplex PCR; TCRdb stores in-frame clones only, minus some. The data show approximately 330,000 clones, about 10% seen once. The sample consisted of naive CD4+ T cells from blood. The receptors shown here come from a woman aged 30 to 39 in good health.

The chain has TRBV19 and TRBJ2-7; TRBD1 agrees at 10 bases. CDR3 length: 14 amino acids. Germline V gene sequence: CDR1 LNHDA, CDR2 SQIVND (reference sequence). J lost 7 bases, V lost 4 bases, and 7 bases had no gene match. Here the CDR3 DNA reads TGTGCCAGTAGTACTAGACAGGGGGCAATGGAGCAGTACTTC. Residues: CASSTRQGAMEQYF.

This chain connects TRBV7-2 to TRBJ2-3; 7 bases are shared with TRBD1. CDR1 is SGHTA, CDR2 FQGNSA, per germline. There are 16 residues in the CDR3. The ends lost 5 bases at V and 2 bases at J; junction bases unmatched: 10. The CDR3 coding sequence is TGTGCCAGCAGCCCTGACAGGGCTACAAACACAGATACGCAGTATTTT. Translated, it gives CASSPDRATNTDTQYF.

This clone appeared a few times. This chain joins TRBV4-2 and TRBJ2-3; 9 bases line up with TRBD2. The CDR3 runs to 20 residues. With V trimmed by 0 bases and J by 4 bases, 17 bases remained unmatched. The germline V gene has CDR1 LGHNA and CDR2 YNFKEQ. CDR3 loop: CASSQDWKAASSGTPDTQYF. The CDR3 region has the DNA TGTGCCAGCAGCCAAGATTGGAAGGCGGCGTCTAGCGGGACGCCAGATACGCAGTATTTT.

The chain employs TRBV18 and TRBJ2-3; the match to TRBD1 covers 7 bases. Germline CDR1 is KGHSH and CDR2 is LQKENI. V lost 2 bases and J lost 5; bases outside the gene matches: 4. The CDR3 totals 14 residues. DNA of the CDR3: TGTGCCAGCTCACCAAGACAGGGCCGAGATACGCAGTATTTT. This sequence encodes CASSPRQGRDTQYF.

This clone was observed a handful of times. The gene calls are TRBV5-1 and TRBJ2-7, with TRBD2 matching over 7 bases. This CDR3 contains 15 residues. CDR1 and CDR2 (germline): SGHRS, YFSETQ. Trimming removed 4 bases from V and 5 bases from J; junction bases left unmatched: 12. The CDR3, as DNA: TGCGCCAGCAGCGAGTCGTGGGGGGGACGGGACGAGCAGTACTTC. Protein sequence: CASSESWGGRDEQYF.

This clone occurred a few times. A junction boundary mismatches the germline segment, possibly from a read error. J is TRBJ1-5 and V is TRBV7-7; TRBD1 aligns across 10 bases. Germline V gene lookup returns CDR1 SSHAT and CDR2 FNYEAQ (reference sequence). This CDR3 has 17 amino acids. The CDR3 nucleotides are TGTGCTAGCAGCTTGACAGGGGGCCGTGATAATGTTCAGCCCCAGCATTTT. Its translation is CASSLTGGRDNVQPQHF. Supplemented by reference TRBV7-7 and TRBJ1-5, the full variable domain reads GAGVSQSPRYKVTKRGQDVTLRCDPISSHATLYWYQQALGQGPEFLTYFNYEAQPDKSGLPSDRFSAERPEGSISTLTIQRTEQRDSAMYRCASSLTGGRDNVQPQHFGDGTRLSIL.

This clone was seen more than once but under ten times. The gene calls are TRBV9 and TRBJ1-1; no firm D call. V was trimmed by 0 bases and J by 0 bases, leaving 6 bases between them. From germline, CDR1 is SGDLS and CDR2 YYNGEE. CDR3 length equals 14 residues. The CDR3 protein is CASSVVPMNTEAFF. In DNA, the CDR3 is TGTGCCAGCAGCGTAGTCCCAATGAACACTGAAGCTTTCTTT.

The rearrangement links TRBV30 to TRBJ2-5, with 10 nucleotides matching TRBD2. The CDR3 has 14 amino acids. Trimming took 3 bases from V and 1 from J; bases not matched to a gene: 2. Germline values: CDR1 GTSNPN, CDR2 SVGIG (reference sequence). The CDR3 protein is CAWSSGRAQETQYF. Here the CDR3 DNA reads TGTGCCTGGAGCAGCGGGAGGGCCCAAGAGACCCAGTACTTC. Full variable domain (rest looked up from reference TRBV30 and TRBJ2-5): SQTIHQWPATLVQPVGSPLSLECTVEGTSNPNLYWYRQAAGRGLQLLFYSVGIGQISSEVPQNLSASRPQDRQFILSSKKLLLSDSGFYLCAWSSGRAQETQYFGPGTRLLVL.

The chain joins TRBV7-2 to TRBJ1-5; D gene ambiguous. Germline lookup yields CDR1 SGHTA and CDR2 FQGNSA. The CDR3 is made up of 15 amino acids. The germline V and J ends were trimmed by 3 bases and 5 bases, with 14 bases remaining between them. Written as DNA, the CDR3 is TGTGCCAGCAGCTTCGACTCTCGGAGGCATCAGCCCCAGCATTTT. It specifies CASSFDSRRHQPQHF.

The chain employs TRBV11-2 and TRBJ2-5; the match to TRBD2 covers 8 bases. Germline loops: CDR1 SGHAT, CDR2 FQNNGV. This CDR3 contains 16 residues. With V trimmed by 1 base and J by 2 bases, 6 bases remained unmatched. The CDR3 nucleotides read TGTGCCAGCAGCTTAGTCACTAGCGGAGAACAAGAGACCCAGTACTTC. It codes for CASSLVTSGEQETQYF.

This clone was detected a few times. The chain couples TRBV7-2 to TRBJ2-7; 9 nucleotides agree with TRBD1. Losses at the gene ends were 5 bases for V and 1 base for J; bases not matched to a gene: 6. CDR1 is SGHTA and CDR2 is FQGNSA in the germline V gene. The CDR3 extends over 15 amino acids. In DNA, the CDR3 is TGTGCCAGCAGCGCGGAACAGGGGGCGTCCTACGAGCAGTACTTC. It specifies CASSAEQGASYEQYF.

The CDR3 DNA reads TGTGCCAGCAGCCCAACAGGGACCCTCGGCACAGATACGCAGTATTTT. Its protein product is CASSPTGTLGTDTQYF. The chain employs TRBV7-3 and TRBJ2-3; tentative D call: TRBD1 (6 bases). The CDR3 has 16 residues. Trimming cost V 5 bases and J 1 base, with 16 bases left between them. The V gene's germline CDR1 is SGHTA and CDR2 FQGTGA.

The chain carries TRBV5-6 and TRBJ2-1, with TRBD2 matching over 10 bases. CDR3 length equals 15 residues. Trimming took 4 bases from V and 5 from J; bases not matched to a gene: 6. The germline CDR1 and CDR2 sequences are SGHDT and YYEEEE. CDR3 residues: CASSQSGTSDNEQFF. The DNA of the CDR3 is TGTGCCAGCAGCCAATCCGGGACTAGCGACAATGAGCAGTTCTTC.

For this clone: This sample also contains other DNA sequences that code for the same CDR3. The rearrangement links TRBV18 to TRBJ2-1; TRBD2 is a possible D gene (5 bases). This CDR3 spans 16 amino acids. From germline, CDR1 is KGHSH and CDR2 LQKENI. Trimming cost V 0 bases and J 0 bases, with 9 bases left between them. The CDR3 nucleotides are TGTGCCAGCTCACCACCGAGCGGTGGCTCCTACAATGAGCAGTTCTTC. It encodes CASSPPSGGSYNEQFF.